These 11 T cell receptor beta chains share one sample of origin, sequenced in a study of blood T cell repertoires in COVID-19. Sequencing used immunoSEQ multiplex PCR; TCRdb keeps in-frame clones, though not all of them. The repertoire holds more than 95,000 clones, 70% to 90% seen once, with approximately 3% in the top ten. Input material: peripheral blood. The receptors stem from a man aged 45-65 years in a cohort sampled during active COVID-19.

This chain joins TRBV4-1 and TRBJ2-5, with 13 bases identical to TRBD2. J was trimmed by 2 bases and V by 1 base; bases with no gene match: 4. The CDR3 extends over 17 amino acids. Germline CDR1 MGHRA, CDR2 YSYEKL. CDR3 DNA: TGCGCCAGCAGCCAAGGGGGACTAGCGGGGAGACAAGAGACCCAGTACTTC. This encodes CASSQGGLAGRQETQYF.

The genes are TRBV11-1 and TRBJ2-1, with 7 bases that match TRBD1. This CDR3 region has 15 residues. V lost 5 bases to trimming and J lost 2 bases; unmatched junction nucleotides: 6. CDR1 and CDR2 from the germline V gene are SGHAT and FQDESV (reference sequence). CDR3 nucleotides: TGTGCCAGCAGCCCACCCGGGACAGCCTACAATGAGCAGTTCTTC. Its protein product is CASSPPGTAYNEQFF.

Points on this clone: The same CDR3 also results from other DNA sequences found in this sample. V and J are TRBV2 and TRBJ1-1, with 7 bases that match TRBD1. CDR1 and CDR2 from the germline V gene are SNHLY and FYNNEI. V was clipped by 4 bases and J by 4 bases; unmatched bases: 0. The CDR3 sequence is 12 residues long. As DNA, the CDR3 is TGTGCCAGCAGTGCAGGGGGCACTGAAGCTTTCTTT. Protein product: CASSAGGTEAFF.

The chain links TRBV29-1 to TRBJ1-2; possible D gene TRBD1, 5 bases. V lost 2 bases and J lost 8, with 12 bases in between. CDR3 size: 12 residues. From germline, CDR1 is SQVTM and CDR2 ANQGSEA. CDR3 DNA sequence: TGCAGCGTTGAATCCGCCCCAGGGGGCTACACCTTC. The encoded protein is CSVESAPGGYTF.

The chain combines TRBV5-4 with TRBJ2-5; D is possibly TRBD2 (5 bases). Trimming shortened V by 1 base and J by 2 bases, and 6 bases separated the two germline ends. The germline V gene encodes CDR1 SGHNT and CDR2 YYREEE (reference sequence). The CDR3 loop spans 13 amino acids. For the CDR3, the DNA is TGTGCCAGCAGCTTGCCGGGGCAAGAGACCCAGTACTTC. Translation: CASSLPGQETQYF. Looking up the rest from reference TRBV5-4 and TRBJ2-5 gives the full variable domain: ETGVTQSPTHLIKTRGQQVTLRCSSQSGHNTVSWYQQALGQGPQFIFQYYREEENGRGNFPPRFSGLQFPNYSSELNVNALELDDSALYLCASSLPGQETQYFGPGTRLLVL.

The chain carries TRBV29-1 and TRBJ1-2; a weak D match, TRBD1 (5 bases). The CDR3 runs to 13 residues. The V and J ends lost 8 bases and 2 bases respectively, with 15 bases between them. Germline V CDR1 and CDR2: SQVTM, ANQGSEA. CDR3 bases: TGCAGCATCACAGGCCTGGGGAACTATGGCTACACCTTC. Protein product: CSITGLGNYGYTF.

The rearrangement links TRBV7-9 to TRBJ2-7; tentative D call: TRBD2 (5 bases). Per germline, CDR1 SEHNR and CDR2 FQNEAQ (reference sequence). Trimming cost V 1 base and J 2 bases, with 12 bases left between them. The CDR3 has 15 amino acids. The chain's CDR3 is CASSLVPGGTYEQYF. DNA of the CDR3: TGTGCCAGCAGCTTAGTCCCCGGAGGAACCTACGAGCAGTACTTC.

The rearrangement uses TRBV25-1 and TRBJ1-3; no reliable D call. Germline V lookup: CDR1 MGHDK, CDR2 SYGVNS. With 5 bases removed from V and 2 bases from J, the gap between germline ends came to 4 bases. The length of the CDR3 is 12 residues. CDR3 loop: CASSSAGNTIYF. Here the CDR3 DNA reads TGTGCCAGCAGTTCGGCTGGAAACACCATATATTTT.

In its sample, this clone was seen many times. The rearrangement uses TRBV28 and TRBJ1-3; TRBD1 agrees at 7 bases. This CDR3 is built from 15 residues. V dropped 6 bases and J dropped 0; count of bases not matched to a gene: 5. The germline CDR1 and CDR2 sequences are MDHEN and SYDVKM. This CDR3 is CASRVQGTSGNTIYF. The CDR3 coding sequence is TGTGCCAGCAGGGTACAGGGGACCTCTGGAAACACCATATATTTT.

The rearrangement links TRBV12-1 to TRBJ2-1; TRBD2 is taken as the D call from the table, unchecked against the DNA. TRBV12-1 is a pseudogene segment. The CDR3 consists of 15 residues. CDR3 DNA sequence: TGTGCCAGCAGCGGTAGCGGGGGTTCCTACAATGAGCAGTTCTTC. Translated, it gives CASSGSGGSYNEQFF.

In this sample, this clone turned up once. V gene TRBV7-2 combines with J gene TRBJ2-4; a possible D gene is TRBD2 (5 bases). CDR1 and CDR2 (germline): SGHTA, FQGNSA. This CDR3 contains 15 residues. Trimming cost V 1 base and J 8 bases, with 15 bases left between them. Here the CDR3 DNA reads TGTGCCAGCAGCTTAGGAACAGACCGGCGGGACATTCAGTACTTC. Its translation: CASSLGTDRRDIQYF.